Listed here is a single T cell receptor beta chain. Its target is unknown. According to the study, TCR beta libraries were built with iRepertoire HTBI primers and CDR3-region Arm-PCR. MiXCR, applied by TCRdb to the multiplex PCR reads, yields one record per CDR3 protein. The sample yields about half a million distinct CDR3 sequences, approximately 22% seen once. These data are taken from a study of regulatory T cells in long-lasting Graves disease. General observations from the study: Under persistent disease, TRBV28, TRBJ1-2 and TRBJ2-5 were used preferentially. TCR diversity in persistent Graves' patients was below that of newly diagnosed ones.

Time point in this sample: persistent/refractory GD, antithyroid drugs over 5 years with positive TRAb. The TCR library was made from RNA that had been extracted from PBMCs in TRIzol. A volume of about 9 milliliters of peripheral blood was collected in EDTA tubes. V lost 0 bases and J lost 9, with 11 bases in between. CDR1 is SGHTA, CDR2 FQGNSA, per germline. This CDR3 has 13 amino acids. This receptor was obtained from a female donor with Graves disease. The chain links TRBV7-2 to TRBJ1-1; D may be TRBD1 (6 bases). The sample was peripheral blood mononuclear cells (PBMCs), taken when the disease was refractory, from a patient treated with antithyroid drugs. The DNA for the CDR3 is TGTGCCAGCAGCTTAGCGCAGGACAGTAAAGCTTTCTTT. Its translation is CASSLAQDSKAFF.